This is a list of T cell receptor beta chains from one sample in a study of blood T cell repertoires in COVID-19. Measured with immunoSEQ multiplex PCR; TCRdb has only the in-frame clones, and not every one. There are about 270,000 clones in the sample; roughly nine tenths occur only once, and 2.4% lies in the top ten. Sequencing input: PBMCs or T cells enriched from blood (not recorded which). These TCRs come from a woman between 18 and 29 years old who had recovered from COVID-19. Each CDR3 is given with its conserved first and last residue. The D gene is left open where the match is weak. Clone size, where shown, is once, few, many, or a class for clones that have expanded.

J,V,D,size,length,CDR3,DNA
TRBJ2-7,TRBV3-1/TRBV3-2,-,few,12,CASSQDRYEQYF,TGTGCCAGCAGCCAAGATCGGTACGAGCAGTACTTC
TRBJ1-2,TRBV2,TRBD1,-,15,CASGTWDRGNYGYTF,TGTGCCAGCGGAACGTGGGACAGGGGTAACTATGGCTACACCTTC
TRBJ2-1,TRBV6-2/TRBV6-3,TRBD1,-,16,CASSYSRGQGWNEQFF,TGTGCCAGCAGTTACTCGAGGGGACAGGGGTGGAATGAGCAGTTCTTC
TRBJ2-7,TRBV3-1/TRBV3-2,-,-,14,CASSQEGGTHEQYF,TGTGCCAGCAGCCAAGAAGGCGGTACCCACGAGCAGTACTTC
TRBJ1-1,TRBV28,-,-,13,CASSSRRMVEAFF,TGTGCCAGCAGTTCGCGGAGGATGGTTGAAGCTTTCTTT
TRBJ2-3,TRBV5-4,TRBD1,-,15,CASSLGTGGTDTQYF,TGTGCCAGCAGCTTGGGTACAGGGGGAACAGATACGCAGTATTTT
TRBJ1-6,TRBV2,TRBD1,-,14,CASSFGQGGSPLHF,TGTGCCAGCAGTTTTGGACAGGGCGGGTCACCCCTCCACTTT
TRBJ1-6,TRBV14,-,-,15,CASSGGSSYNSPLHF,TGTGCCAGCAGTGGAGGGAGCTCCTATAATTCACCCCTCCACTTT
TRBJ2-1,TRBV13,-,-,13,CASSSFRGDEQFF,TGTGCCAGCAGCTCCTTCAGGGGGGATGAGCAGTTCTTC
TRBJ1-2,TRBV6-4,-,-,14,CASSPGTFRYGYTF,TGTGCCAGCAGTCCAGGGACTTTTCGGTATGGCTACACCTTC
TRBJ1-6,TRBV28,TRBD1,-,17,CASFPGDSSSYNSPLHF,TGTGCCAGCTTCCCCGGGGACAGTTCCTCCTATAATTCACCCCTCCACTTT
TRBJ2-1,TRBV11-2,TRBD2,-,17,CASSIGTSASKRDEQFF,TGTGCCAGCAGCATCGGGACTAGCGCATCTAAAAGGGATGAGCAGTTCTTC
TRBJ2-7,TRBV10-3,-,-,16,CAIRPLGAHPSYEQYF,TGTGCCATCAGACCTTTAGGGGCCCATCCTTCCTACGAGCAGTACTTC
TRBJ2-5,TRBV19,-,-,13,CASNSDILETQYF,TGTGCCAGTAATTCGGACATTTTGGAGACCCAGTACTTC
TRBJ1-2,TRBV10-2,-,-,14,CASSEMGLSYGYTF,TGCGCCAGCAGTGAGATGGGGCTAAGCTATGGCTACACCTTC
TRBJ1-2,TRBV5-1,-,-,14,CASSLGQGPYGYTF,TGCGCCAGCAGCTTGGGGCAGGGGCCGTATGGCTACACCTTC
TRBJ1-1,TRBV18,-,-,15,CASSPQPTGRAEAFF,TGTGCCAGCTCACCACAACCGACTGGGCGGGCTGAAGCTTTCTTT
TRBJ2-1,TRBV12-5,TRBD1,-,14,CASGRGQGDNEQFF,TGTGCTAGTGGCCGAGGACAGGGGGACAATGAGCAGTTCTTC
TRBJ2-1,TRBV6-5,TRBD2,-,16,CASSYSLAGANNEQFF,TGTGCCAGCAGTTACTCACTAGCGGGGGCCAACAATGAGCAGTTCTTC
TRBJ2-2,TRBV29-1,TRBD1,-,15,CSVEGTAANTGELFF,TGCAGCGTTGAGGGGACAGCCGCGAACACCGGGGAGCTGTTTTTT
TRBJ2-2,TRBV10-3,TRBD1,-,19,CAISREIFNRGRKTGELFF,TGTGCCATCAGTAGGGAAATATTTAACAGGGGGCGGAAAACCGGGGAGCTGTTTTTT
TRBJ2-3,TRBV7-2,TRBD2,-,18,CASSLARPSGKITDTQYF,TGTGCCAGCAGCTTAGCGCGCCCTAGCGGAAAAATCACAGATACGCAGTATTTT
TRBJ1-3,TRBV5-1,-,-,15,CASSWDPGAGNTIYF,TGCGCCAGCAGCTGGGACCCAGGGGCTGGAAACACCATATATTTT
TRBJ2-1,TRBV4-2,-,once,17,CASSQHEDVSTYNEQFF,TGTGCCAGCAGCCAACATGAAGATGTTAGTACCTACAATGAGCAGTTCTTC
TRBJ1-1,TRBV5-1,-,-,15,CASSLEDSLNTEAFF,TGCGCCAGCAGCTTAGAGGACAGCTTGAACACTGAAGCTTTCTTT
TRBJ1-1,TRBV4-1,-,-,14,CASSQVTGNTEAFF,TGCGCCAGCAGCCAAGTCACAGGGAACACTGAAGCTTTCTTT
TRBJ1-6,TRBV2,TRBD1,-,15,CASRRRDSGNSPLHF,TGTGCCAGCAGAAGGCGGGACAGCGGTAATTCACCCCTCCACTTT
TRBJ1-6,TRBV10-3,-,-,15,CASVRDSGKNSPLHF,TGTGCCAGCGTCCGGGACTCAGGGAAGAATTCACCCCTCCACTTT
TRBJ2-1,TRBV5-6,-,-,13,CASTGGPNNEQFF,TGTGCCAGCACCGGGGGGCCAAACAATGAGCAGTTCTTC
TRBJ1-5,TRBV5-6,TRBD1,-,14,CASSLWTGVQPQHF,TGTGCCAGCAGCTTGTGGACAGGCGTTCAGCCCCAGCATTTT
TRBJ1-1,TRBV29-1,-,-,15,CSVEGSRIGYTEAFF,TGCAGCGTAGAGGGATCCCGGATTGGGTACACTGAAGCTTTCTTT
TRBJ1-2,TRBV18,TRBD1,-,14,CASSPDRGNDGYTF,TGTGCCAGCTCACCGGACAGGGGGAATGATGGCTACACCTTC
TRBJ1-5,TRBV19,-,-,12,CASSEIRQPQHF,TGTGCCAGTAGTGAAATACGGCAGCCCCAGCATTTT
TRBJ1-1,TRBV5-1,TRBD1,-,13,CASKGQGNTEAFF,TGCGCCAGCAAGGGACAGGGAAACACTGAAGCTTTCTTT
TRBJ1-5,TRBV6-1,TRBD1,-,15,CASSENGQGGQPQHF,TGTGCCAGCAGTGAAAACGGACAGGGAGGCCAGCCCCAGCATTTT
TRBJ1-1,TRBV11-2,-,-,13,CASSVSRDTEAFF,TGTGCCAGCAGCGTCAGCAGGGACACTGAAGCTTTCTTT
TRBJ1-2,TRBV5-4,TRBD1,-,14,CASSFGTVGYGYTF,TGTGCCAGCAGCTTTGGGACAGTTGGGTATGGCTACACCTTC
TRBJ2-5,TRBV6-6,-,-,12,CASSSPQETQYF,TGTGCCAGCAGTTCCCCTCAAGAGACCCAGTACTTC
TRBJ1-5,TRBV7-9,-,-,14,CASSLDSSNQPQHF,TGTGCCAGCAGCTTGGACAGTTCCAATCAGCCCCAGCATTTT
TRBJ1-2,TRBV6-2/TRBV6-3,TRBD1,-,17,CASSQTSGQVFGYGYTF,TGTGCCAGCAGTCAGACGTCGGGACAGGTTTTTGGCTATGGCTACACCTTC
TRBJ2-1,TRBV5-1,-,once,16,CASSLSGTISYNEQFF,TGCGCCAGCAGCTTGTCCGGGACAATTTCCTACAATGAGCAGTTCTTC
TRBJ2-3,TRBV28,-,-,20,CASSFRDYSDPLHGTDTQYF,TGTGCCAGCAGTTTCCGCGACTATTCGGACCCTCTCCACGGCACAGATACGCAGTATTTT
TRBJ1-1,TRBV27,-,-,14,CASSWAGGGTEAFF,TGTGCCAGCAGTTGGGCGGGGGGCGGCACTGAAGCTTTCTTT
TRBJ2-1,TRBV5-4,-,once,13,CASSYRGYNEQFF,TGTGCCAGCAGCTATCGGGGATACAATGAGCAGTTCTTC
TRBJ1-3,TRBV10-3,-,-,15,CAIRPQGMVGNTIYF,TGTGCCATCCGCCCCCAGGGGATGGTAGGAAACACCATATATTTT
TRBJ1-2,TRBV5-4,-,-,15,CASSSPLRNLYGYTF,TGTGCCAGCAGTTCTCCCCTCAGAAATTTGTATGGCTACACCTTC
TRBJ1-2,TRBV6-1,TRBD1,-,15,CASSDELDRGSGYTF,TGTGCCAGCAGTGACGAATTGGACAGGGGAAGTGGCTACACCTTC
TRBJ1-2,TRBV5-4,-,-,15,CASSLYHSLNYGYTF,TGTGCCAGCAGCTTGTATCACAGCCTTAACTATGGCTACACCTTC